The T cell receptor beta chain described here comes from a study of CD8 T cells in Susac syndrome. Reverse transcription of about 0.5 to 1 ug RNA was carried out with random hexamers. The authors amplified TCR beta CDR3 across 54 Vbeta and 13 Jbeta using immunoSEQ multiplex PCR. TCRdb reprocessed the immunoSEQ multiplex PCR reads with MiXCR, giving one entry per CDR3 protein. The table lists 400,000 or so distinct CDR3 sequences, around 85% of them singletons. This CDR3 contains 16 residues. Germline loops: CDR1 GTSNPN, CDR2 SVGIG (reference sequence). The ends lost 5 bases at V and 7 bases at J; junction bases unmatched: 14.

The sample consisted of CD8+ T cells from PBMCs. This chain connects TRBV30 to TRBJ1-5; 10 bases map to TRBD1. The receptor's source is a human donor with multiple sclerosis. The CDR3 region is CAWDPGQGRRGQPQHF. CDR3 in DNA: TGTGCCTGGGATCCGGGACAGGGGAGGAGAGGCCAGCCCCAGCATTTT.